Shown below are 5 T cell receptor beta chains from a single sample sequenced in a study of blood T cell repertoires in COVID-19. Repertoires were generated with immunoSEQ multiplex PCR, while TCRdb's copy carries only in-frame clones and drops some. The table has 310,000 or so clones, roughly 86% seen once. Sequencing used PBMCs or T cells enriched from blood (not recorded which). The source of these receptors is a young woman who had recovered from COVID-19.

The chain joins TRBV28 to TRBJ2-6; 9 bases agree with TRBD1. The CDR3 spans 18 residues. Germline CDR1 MDHEN, CDR2 SYDVKM. Trimming at V came to 3 bases and at J to 1 base, leaving 7 bases not matched to a gene. The DNA for the CDR3 is TGTGCCAGCAGTTTCTCCGGGACAGGGTTTTCTGGGGCCAACGTCCTGACTTTC. Translation: CASSFSGTGFSGANVLTF.

This clone was seen a single time. The chain is built from TRBV19 and TRBJ1-5; TRBD1 is a possible D gene (5 bases). V was cut by 4 bases and J by 0 bases, with 16 bases left in between. The CDR3 covers 17 residues. CDR1 LNHDA and CDR2 SQIVND come from the germline V gene (reference sequence). Here the CDR3 DNA reads TGTGCCAGTAGTAGTGTTGGGGGGTGGGATAGCAATCAGCCCCAGCATTTT. It yields the protein CASSSVGGWDSNQPQHF.

The chain carries TRBV6-5 and TRBJ2-7; no clear D. CDR3 length equals 14 residues. V lost 6 bases to trimming and J lost 2 bases, with 14 bases between them. Germline-derived CDR1 and CDR2 are MNHEY and SVGAGI. CDR3 protein: CASSISRPPYEQYF. Here the CDR3 DNA reads TGTGCCAGCAGCATTAGTCGCCCCCCCTACGAGCAGTACTTC.

Comments on this clone: This sample includes further DNA sequences coding for the same CDR3. The chain employs TRBV4-1 and TRBJ2-1, with 12 bases matching TRBD2. This CDR3 contains 15 residues. V lost 1 base and J lost 6; bases outside the gene matches: 1. CDR1 and CDR2 from the germline V gene are MGHRA and YSYEKL. Here the CDR3 reads CASSQGLAGANEQFF. The CDR3 DNA sequence: TGCGCCAGCAGCCAAGGACTAGCGGGAGCCAATGAGCAGTTCTTC.

This chain uses TRBV18 with TRBJ2-7, with 9 bases lining up with TRBD1. V lost 3 bases, J lost 1 base, and 10 bases stayed unmatched. The CDR3 runs 17 residues. Germline V gene sequence: CDR1 KGHSH, CDR2 LQKENI. The CDR3 DNA is TGTGCCAGCTCACCCAGGACCGGGACAGGGATTTCCTACGAGCAGTACTTC. It translates to CASSPRTGTGISYEQYF.